This record covers a single TCR beta chain. Antigen unknown. The data originate from a study of identical twins. The study, taken as a whole, reports: Its conclusions, products of cross-sectional statistical analysis, did not come from following the same donors.

TCRdb called the 5' RACE reads again in MiXCR, with one record for every CDR3 protein. The sample has 500,000 to 550,000 distinct CDR3 sequences, less than 25% seen once. From germline, CDR1 is MNHNS and CDR2 SASEGT. The CDR3 is 15 amino acids. Trimming took 7 bases from V and 6 from J; bases not matched to a gene: 8. This sample was shared with a second study, whose subject was T cells expressing NK-cell markers. From that second work: From sorted CD3+CD56+NKG2C+, CD3+CD56+NKG2C- and CD3+CD56-NKG2C+ T cells came the TCR beta repertoires. CD8+ T cells in 5 or 6 donors included dominant NKG2C+ clonotypes at about 1.0-7.0%. Several donors showed these clonotypes also leading the CD3+CD56-NKG2C+ fraction.

The sequenced material came from CD4+ T cells sorted from blood. V usage is TRBV6-1 and J usage is TRBJ2-1; 11 bases are a match to TRBD2. This clonotype was sampled from a young woman in good health. This CDR3 is CASTPSGRFSNEQFF. The CDR3 DNA is TGTGCCAGCACTCCTAGCGGGAGGTTCAGCAATGAGCAGTTCTTC.